This T cell receptor beta chain was recorded in a study of T cell repertoires in cytomegalovirus infection. Broader study findings: Dominant in the ex vivo response were TCR beta clonotypes restricted by HLA-C and specific for CMV.

This clonotype was counted a few times. Antigen unknown. MiXCR, applied by TCRdb to the reads, yields one record per CDR3 protein. Of a few hundred thousand distinct CDR3 sequences detected, about 25% appear once; the ten largest clones hold roughly an eighth. Germline assignment: CDR1 MNHEY and CDR2 SVGEGT. The CDR3 has 16 amino acids. The V gene lost 5 bases and the J gene lost 6 bases, with 22 bases spanning the gap. This sequence joins TRBV6-2 or TRBV6-3 and TRBJ1-2; D may be TRBD1 (6 bases). Sequenced input: PBMCs. The clonotype comes from a human donor in good health (CMV status not recorded). Some clones in this sample may be carry-over from other donors' samples. The CDR3 coding sequence is TGTGCCAGCAGTCCTTTAAGGGCCGGGACAAAGCATGGCTACACCTTC. It is translated as CASSPLRAGTKHGYTF.